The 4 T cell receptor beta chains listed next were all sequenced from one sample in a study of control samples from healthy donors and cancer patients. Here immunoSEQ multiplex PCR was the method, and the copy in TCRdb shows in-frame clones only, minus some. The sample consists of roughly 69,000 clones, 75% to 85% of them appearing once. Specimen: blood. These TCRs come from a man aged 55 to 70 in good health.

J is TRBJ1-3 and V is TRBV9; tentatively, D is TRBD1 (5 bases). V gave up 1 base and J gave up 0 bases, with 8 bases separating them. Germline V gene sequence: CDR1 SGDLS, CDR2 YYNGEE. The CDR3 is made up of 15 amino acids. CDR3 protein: CASSVIGGSGNTIYF. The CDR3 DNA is TGTGCCAGCAGCGTAATCGGGGGCTCTGGAAACACCATATATTTT.

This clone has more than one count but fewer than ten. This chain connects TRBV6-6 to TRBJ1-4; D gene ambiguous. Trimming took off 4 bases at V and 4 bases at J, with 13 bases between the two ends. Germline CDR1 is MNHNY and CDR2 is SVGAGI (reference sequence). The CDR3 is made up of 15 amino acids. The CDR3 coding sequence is TGTGCCAGCAGTTCTAGACCTCCTGATAATGAAAAACTGTTTTTT. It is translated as CASSSRPPDNEKLFF.

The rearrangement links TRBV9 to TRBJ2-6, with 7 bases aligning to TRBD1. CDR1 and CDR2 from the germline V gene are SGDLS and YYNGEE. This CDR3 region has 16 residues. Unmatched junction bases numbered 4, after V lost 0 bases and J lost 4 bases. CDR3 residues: CASSVALTGGANVLTF. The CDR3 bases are TGTGCCAGCAGCGTAGCCCTGACAGGGGGGGCCAACGTCCTGACTTTC.

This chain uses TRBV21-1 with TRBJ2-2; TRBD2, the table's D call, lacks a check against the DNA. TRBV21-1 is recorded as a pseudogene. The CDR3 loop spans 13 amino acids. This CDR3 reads CASSTRRAGELFF. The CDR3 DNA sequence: TGTGCCAGCAGCACAAGACGGGCCGGGGAGCTGTTTTTT.